This T cell receptor beta chain was retrieved from a study of beta chain features in type 1 diabetes. The CDR3 is 17 residues long. CDR1 LNHNV and CDR2 YYDKDF come from the germline V gene (reference sequence). Trimming removed 0 bases from V and 7 bases from J; junction bases left unmatched: 12. General observations from the study: A closer apparent resemblance between naive, central memory and Treg TCRB repertoires was seen in patients than in healthy donors. Whether HLA type influences TCRB rearrangement remained unresolved here.

Reverse transcribing all isolated RNA meant expressed TCRB transcripts were sequenced. The protocol was immunoSEQ multiplex PCR, while the TCRdb copy is restricted to in-frame clones and leaves out a portion. The profile shows 970,000 or so clones, 17% of them singletons. To note about this clone: Its matching antigen is unknown.

This clonotype was obtained from a young woman in good health. The gene calls are TRBV15 and TRBJ2-7; 10 positions agree with TRBD1. Input material: naive CD4+ T cells from blood. DNA for the CDR3: TGTGCCACCAGCAGAGATAGGAGGGACAGGGGTTGGGGTGAGCAGTACTTC. Translation gives CATSRDRRDRGWGEQYF.